Listed here is a single T cell receptor (beta chain). Its antigen is still unknown. The sample is drawn from a study of vaccination effects on CD4 cells after COVID-19. Overall study findings and caveats: There was only 1 of 255 vaccine-induced clones in healthy vaccinees that cross-reacted with common cold coronaviruses.

Method: immunoSEQ multiplex PCR; TCRdb's copy keeps in-frame clones and lacks some. The sample includes around 69,000 clones, roughly 74% of them seen just once. Under the ViraFEST assay, PBMC were stimulated with viral peptide pools so that antigen-specific CD4+ T cells expanded. Sequencing was performed afterwards. At the end of about 9 days of culture, CD4+ T cells were isolated. Participants completed two doses of the BNT162b2 or mRNA-1273 vaccine. The CDR3 is 12 amino acids. Germline assignment: CDR1 SNHLY and CDR2 FYNNEI. V gave up 8 bases and J gave up 1 base, with 9 bases separating them. This clonotype was obtained from a human donor who received a COVID-19 vaccine. Sequenced here: CD4+ T cells from PBMCs cultured with HCoV-229E spike peptides, sampled after COVID-19 vaccination. The chain recombines TRBV2 with TRBJ2-7; maybe TRBD1 (6 bases). DNA for the CDR3: TGTGCCAGCGGTACAGGGTCCTACGAGCAGTACGTC. As protein: CASGTGSYEQYV.